What follows are 2 T cell receptor beta chains derived from one specimen sequenced in a study of T cells in Graves' hyperthyroidism and ophthalmopathy. The CDR3 regions of TCR beta were amplified from RNA transcripts. A set of HTBI primers served as the primers for a first-round RT-PCR of the TCR CDR3. One entry per CDR3 protein, called by TCRdb with MiXCR from the multiplex PCR reads. The sample lists about 380,000 distinct CDR3 sequences, roughly 18% occurring once. The sample was blood. The receptors were gathered from a man aged 18 to 35 with Graves' ophthalmopathy.

This clonotype was seen at least ten times. This chain joins TRBV2 and TRBJ1-1; weak D call: TRBD1 (5 bases). This CDR3 has 11 residues. Germline V gene lookup returns CDR1 SNHLY and CDR2 FYNNEI. The germline V and J ends were trimmed by 7 bases and 11 bases, with 14 bases remaining between them. The chain's CDR3 is CASTLRRQAFF. The CDR3 DNA is TGTGCCAGCACACTTCGGCGACAGGCTTTCTTT.

The sample holds many counts of this clonotype. The CDR3 here is CASSEALRDTETQYF. For the CDR3, the DNA is TGTGCCAGCAGTGAAGCGCTTAGGGATACGGAGACCCAGTACTTC. The chain is built from TRBV2 and TRBJ2-5; no clear D. The V gene's germline CDR1 is SNHLY and CDR2 FYNNEI. V lost 0 bases and J lost 5, with 13 bases in between. The CDR3 consists of 15 residues. The complete variable domain, with remaining parts taken from reference TRBV2 and TRBJ2-5, reads EPEVTQTPSHQVTQMGQEVILRCVPISNHLYFYWYRQILGQKVEFLVSFYNNEISEKSEIFDDQFSVERPDGSNFTLKIRSTKLEDSAMYFCASSEALRDTETQYFGPGTRLLVL.